This T cell receptor beta chain was recovered during a study of blood T cell repertoires in COVID-19. About the research overall: There were acute and convalescent COVID-19 samples, and they came from the United States, Italy and Spain. T cells, B-cell-depleted T cells, or PBMCs supplied cDNA or gDNA.

V lost 5 bases, J lost 0 bases, and 13 bases lay in between. Looked up from germline, CDR1 is SGHTA and CDR2 is FQGNSA. The CDR3 is made up of 16 amino acids. Original methodology: It was from reference gene primer amplification that nucleated cell counts were estimated. This table comes from immunoSEQ multiplex PCR, and its TCRdb copy is limited to in-frame clones, with some not included. That table furnishes V, J and clone size, whereas the DNA furnished D and trimming. The sample lists about 280,000 clones; 88% were seen once. The source material was peripheral blood. The chain carries TRBV7-2 and TRBJ2-2; D is undetermined. The receptor's source is a young man with active or convalescent COVID-19. For the CDR3, the DNA is TGTGCCAGCAGCCTTAGAATAGAGGCGAACACCGGGGAGCTGTTTTTT. Translated: CASSLRIEANTGELFF.